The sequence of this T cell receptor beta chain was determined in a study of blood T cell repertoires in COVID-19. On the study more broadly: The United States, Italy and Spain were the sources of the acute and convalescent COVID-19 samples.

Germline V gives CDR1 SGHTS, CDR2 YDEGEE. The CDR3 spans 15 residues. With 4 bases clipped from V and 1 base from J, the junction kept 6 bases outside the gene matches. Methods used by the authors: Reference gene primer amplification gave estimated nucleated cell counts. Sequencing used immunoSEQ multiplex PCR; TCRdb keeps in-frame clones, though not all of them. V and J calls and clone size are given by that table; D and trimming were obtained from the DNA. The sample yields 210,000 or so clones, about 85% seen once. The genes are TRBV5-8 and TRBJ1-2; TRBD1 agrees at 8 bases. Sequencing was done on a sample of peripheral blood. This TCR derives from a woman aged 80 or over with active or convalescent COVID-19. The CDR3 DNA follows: TGTGCCAGCAGCCCCGGGGACAGGAGTAACTATGGCTACACCTTC. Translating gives CASSPGDRSNYGYTF.